This entry concerns a single T cell receptor (beta chain). The sample belongs to a study of blood T cell repertoires in COVID-19. Per the authors' pipeline: Amplification from reference gene primers served as the basis for estimated nucleated cell counts. Sequenced by immunoSEQ multiplex PCR; TCRdb stores in-frame clones only, minus some. The V and J calls and clone size come from that table; D and trimming were worked out from the DNA. Seen here are 380,000 or so clones, around 87% observed once, and the top ten hold 1.3%. Cohort 3 recovered donors had two negative PCRs, clearance, or symptom resolution. The CDR3 is 16 residues long. V shed 4 bases and J 5 bases; nucleotides not matched to a gene: 8. Germline V lookup: CDR1 MGHDK, CDR2 SYGVNS.

This chain uses TRBV25-1 with TRBJ2-2, with 9 positions matching TRBD1. The receptor comes from a man aged 25 to 45 who had recovered from COVID-19. The sample was PBMCs or T cells enriched from blood (not recorded which). The CDR3 DNA reads TGTGCCAGCAGTGCACCGGGACAGGGTAGGACCGGGGAGCTGTTTTTT. Its translation is CASSAPGQGRTGELFF.